Listed below are T cell receptor beta chains from one sample, sequenced in a study of T cells in Graves' hyperthyroidism and ophthalmopathy. MiXCR was run by TCRdb on the multiplex PCR reads, yielding one entry per CDR3 protein. The data show roughly 280,000 distinct CDR3 sequences, 22% seen once. The sequenced sample consisted of blood. The receptors stem from a man aged 25-40 years with Graves' ophthalmopathy. The CDR3 runs from the conserved cysteine through the conserved F or W. Each record gives: J gene, D gene, V gene, CDR3 protein. The D gene is left open where the match is weak.

TRBJ2-1 | TRBD2 | TRBV7-3 | CASRPEGAGAYNEQFF
TRBJ2-1 | . | TRBV24-1 | CATSDFPGQEYNEQFF
TRBJ2-6 | . | TRBV11-2 | CASSPRPGANVLTF
TRBJ2-3 | . | TRBV19 | CASRPPDVWGTDTQYF
TRBJ1-1 | TRBD1 | TRBV15 | CATSRGQIDRGRAEAFF
TRBJ1-4 | . | TRBV5-1 | CASSESEEKLFF
TRBJ2-1 | TRBD2 | TRBV7-8 | CASSSPGTSGRPYNEQFF
TRBJ2-2 | TRBD2 | TRBV2 | CASRARPGTSGSNTGELFF
TRBJ1-2 | TRBD1 | TRBV20-1 | CSAPSGTANYGYTF
TRBJ2-1 | TRBD2 | TRBV7-8 | CASSLALSGTGNEQFF
TRBJ2-1 | TRBD2 | TRBV5-8 | CASSSSGTPWNEQFF
TRBJ1-2 | TRBD1 | TRBV5-1 | CASSTGQQYGYTF
TRBJ2-3 | . | TRBV11-3 | CASSARSRGTDTQYF
TRBJ1-2 | . | TRBV2 | CASASGTWDGYTF
TRBJ1-1 | . | TRBV14 | CASSPHTGRVPEAFF
TRBJ1-2 | TRBD1 | TRBV28 | CASSPWTGSNYGYTF
TRBJ1-1 | . | TRBV2 | CASSDLGGTEAFF
TRBJ2-1 | TRBD2 | TRBV2 | CATSGAPYNEQFF
TRBJ2-1 | TRBD2 | TRBV28 | CASSPSGRTNEQFF
TRBJ2-1 | . | TRBV5-1 | CASSFMGGRSYNEQFF
TRBJ2-1 | TRBD2 | TRBV7-3 | CASSPQGTSENEQFF
TRBJ1-1 | . | TRBV30 | CAWTTSNTEAFF
TRBJ2-5 | TRBD2 | TRBV12-3/TRBV12-4 | CASSFGLAGPQETQYF
TRBJ1-5 | . | TRBV6-1 | CASTPITGFGNQPQHF
TRBJ2-1 | . | TRBV11-2 | CASSQTSIEQFF
TRBJ2-1 | . | TRBV11-1 | CASSLVVNEQFF
TRBJ1-1 | TRBD1 | TRBV6-1 | CASSERVRGRRSGVVNTEAFF
TRBJ1-6 | . | TRBV3-1 | CASSSDTRFPLHF
TRBJ2-2 | . | TRBV7-3 | CASRTPNTGELFF
TRBJ2-1 | . | TRBV19 | CASSSQGLIHNEQFF
TRBJ1-1 | . | TRBV6-1 | CASSFHGQLNTEAFF
TRBJ1-1 | . | TRBV30 | CAWSVFRPGWGTEAFF
TRBJ2-2 | . | TRBV9 | CASSVGGGAFGELFF
TRBJ1-1 | . | TRBV18 | CASSPPYGLYAFF
TRBJ2-2 | TRBD1 | TRBV15 | CATSRVGDRGTGELFF
TRBJ1-1 | . | TRBV5-1 | CASKNRDRGTEAFF
TRBJ2-7 | . | TRBV7-8 | CASSLVPGNYEQYF
TRBJ1-2 | TRBD1 | TRBV5-1 | CASSSEGQEVGYTF
TRBJ2-7 | TRBD2 | TRBV10-1 | CASRRLAGGDPYEQYF
TRBJ2-2 | . | TRBV28 | CASTKGGNTGELFF
TRBJ2-1 | TRBD2 | TRBV27 | CASSLTRGGEQFF
TRBJ2-7 | TRBD1 | TRBV6-1 | CASRARDSSYEQYF
TRBJ1-6 | TRBD1 | TRBV2 | CASSQPGTGENSPLHF
TRBJ2-1 | . | TRBV6-1 | CASRPSLGSGDNEQFF
TRBJ1-1 | . | TRBV24-1 | CATSDTGGPYTEAFF
TRBJ2-3 | . | TRBV7-2 | CASSLSSQDTQYF
TRBJ1-1 | . | TRBV19 | CASSLGRYTEAFF
TRBJ2-7 | . | TRBV15 | CATSRDKAGEAYEQYF